This T cell receptor (beta chain) emerged from a study of blood T cell repertoires in COVID-19. Study details: For recovered donors of Cohort 3, there were two negative PCRs, clearance, or symptom resolution. The United States, Italy and Spain provided the acute and convalescent COVID-19 samples. Sources were T cells, B-cell-depleted T cells, or PBMCs; the material itself was cDNA or gDNA.

The CDR3 consists of 15 residues. The germline CDR1 and CDR2 sequences are SEHNR and FQNEAQ (reference sequence). Trimming cost V 4 bases and J 5 bases, with 16 bases left between them. The protocol was immunoSEQ multiplex PCR, while the TCRdb copy is restricted to in-frame clones and leaves out a portion. The sample carries more than 300,000 clones, around 87% recorded once. The sequence derives from a man aged 35-49 years in a cohort exposed to, infected with or recovered from COVID-19 (not recorded which). The sample was PBMCs or T cells enriched from blood (not recorded which). The V gene is TRBV7-9, the J gene TRBJ2-3, with a weak D call TRBD2 (7 bases). The CDR3 DNA reads as TGTGCCAGCAGCTCCGAGGGGGGGTCCGGAGATACGCAGTATTTT. Protein sequence: CASSSEGGSGDTQYF.